This T cell receptor beta chain was profiled in a study of radiotherapy plus CTLA-4 blockade in lung cancer. Study at large: Objective response rate was over 15%; disease control rate, around 33%.

This table comes from immunoSEQ multiplex PCR, and its TCRdb copy is limited to in-frame clones, with some not included. The table shows around 72,000 clones, with over 65% occurring only once. Study observations and caveats: Expansion in blood of tumor-derived TCR clones was seen after radiotherapy plus ipilimumab. Early blood T cell clone dynamics reportedly forecast response best, with interferon-beta.

With ipilimumab providing CTLA-4 blockade, focal radiation was administered to patients who had chemo-refractory metastatic non-small-cell lung cancer. Germline V gives CDR1 SGHRS, CDR2 YFSETQ. V was cut by 4 bases and J by 8 bases, with 15 bases left in between. The length of the CDR3 is 13 residues. On this clone: As yet, its antigen is unknown. The sample has other DNA sequences that encode this CDR3 too.

V usage is TRBV5-1 and J usage is TRBJ1-1, with D possibly matching TRBD1 (5 bases). The TCR comes from a human donor with non-small cell lung cancer who had a complete response to radiotherapy plus ipilimumab. The sample was peripheral blood, taken from a patient treated with radiotherapy plus ipilimumab. CDR3 in DNA: TGCGCCAGCAGCCTTGGGACTGGAGGGGAAGCTTTCTTT. The encoded protein is CASSLGTGGEAFF. The whole variable domain, filled in from reference TRBV5-1 and TRBJ1-1, reads KAGVTQTPRYLIKTRGQQVTLSCSPISGHRSVSWYQQTPGQGLQFLFEYFSETQRNKGNFPGRFSGRQFSNSRSEMNVSTLELGDSALYLCASSLGTGGEAFFGQGTRLTVV.